This T cell receptor beta chain was recovered during a study of spatial heterogeneity in lung cancer. Study context: Matched bulk RNA-seq yielded a T cell transcriptional module score. Counts of TCR transcripts in tumor regions correlated strongly with that score. Whole-study results and caveats: Higher tumor mutation counts went along with higher counts of expanded intratumoral alpha and beta TCRs. Alpha and beta chain coverage of tumor T cells was estimated at about 7.5% and 12%, respectively.

One entry per CDR3 protein, called by TCRdb with MiXCR from the 5' RACE reads. The sample includes roughly 17,000 distinct CDR3 sequences, 9.5% to 10% seen only once; the top ten take about 22%. Regarding time point: sample taken at primary tumor resection. Material for sequencing was whole RNA from tumor, nontumor lung or frozen PBMC, left unsorted. Comment on this clonotype: Its antigen remains unknown. This beta chain lies outside the target of a library built for alpha chains; its clone size means little.

The CDR3 has 15 residues. V lost 4 bases and J lost 2; bases outside the gene matches: 5. Germline CDR1 and CDR2: MDHEN and SYDVKM. This clonotype was obtained from a female donor with early-stage non-small cell lung cancer. This rearrangement joins TRBV28 to TRBJ2-5, with 9 bases that match TRBD2. The starting material was lung tumor tissue, obtained at surgery. CDR3 DNA: TGTGCCAGCAGTTCGAGTAGCGGGGGACAAGAGACCCAGTACTTC. Its protein is CASSSSSGGQETQYF.